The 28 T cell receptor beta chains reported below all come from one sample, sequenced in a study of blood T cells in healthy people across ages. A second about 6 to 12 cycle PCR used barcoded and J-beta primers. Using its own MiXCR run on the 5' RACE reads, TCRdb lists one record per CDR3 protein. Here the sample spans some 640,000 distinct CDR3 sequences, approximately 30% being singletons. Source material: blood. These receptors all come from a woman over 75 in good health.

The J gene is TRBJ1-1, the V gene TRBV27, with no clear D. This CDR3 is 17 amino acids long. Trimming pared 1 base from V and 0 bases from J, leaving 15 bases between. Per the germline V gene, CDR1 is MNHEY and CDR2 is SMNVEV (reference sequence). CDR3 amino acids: CASSLFPSLLMNTEAFF. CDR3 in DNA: TGTGCCAGCAGTTTATTCCCCTCCTTGTTGATGAACACTGAAGCTTTCTTT.

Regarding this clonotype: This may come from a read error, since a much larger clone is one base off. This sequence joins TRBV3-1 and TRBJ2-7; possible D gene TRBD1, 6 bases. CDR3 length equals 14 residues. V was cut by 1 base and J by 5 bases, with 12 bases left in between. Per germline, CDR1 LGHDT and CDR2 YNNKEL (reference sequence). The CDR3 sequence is CASSQGTARDEQYF. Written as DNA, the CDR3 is TGTGCCAGCAGCCAAGGGACAGCCCGTGACGAGCAGTACTTC.

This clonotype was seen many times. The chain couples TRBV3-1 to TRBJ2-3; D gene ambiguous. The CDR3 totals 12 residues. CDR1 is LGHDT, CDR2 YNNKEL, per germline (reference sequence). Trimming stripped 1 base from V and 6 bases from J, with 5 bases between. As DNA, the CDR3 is TGTGCCAGCAGCCAAGTTTCCGATACGCAGTATTTT. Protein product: CASSQVSDTQYF.

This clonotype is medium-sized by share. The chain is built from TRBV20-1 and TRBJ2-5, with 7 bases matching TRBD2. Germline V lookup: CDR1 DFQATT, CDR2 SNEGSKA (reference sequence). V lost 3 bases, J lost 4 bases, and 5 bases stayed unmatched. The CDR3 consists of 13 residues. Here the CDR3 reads CSARGTTLETQYF. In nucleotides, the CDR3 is TGCAGTGCTAGGGGGACTACCCTAGAGACCCAGTACTTC.

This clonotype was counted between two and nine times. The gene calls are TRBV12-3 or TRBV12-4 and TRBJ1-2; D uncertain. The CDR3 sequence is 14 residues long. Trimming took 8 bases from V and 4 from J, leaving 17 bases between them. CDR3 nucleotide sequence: TGTGCCAGCGCCCCTCTTTTGGGAAGCTATGGCTACACCTTC. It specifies CASAPLLGSYGYTF.

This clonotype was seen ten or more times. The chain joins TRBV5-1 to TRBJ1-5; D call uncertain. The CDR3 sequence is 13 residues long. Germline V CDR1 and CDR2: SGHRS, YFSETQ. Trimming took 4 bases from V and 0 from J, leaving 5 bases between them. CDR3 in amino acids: CASSNDSNQPQHF. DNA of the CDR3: TGCGCCAGCAGCAATGATAGCAATCAGCCCCAGCATTTT.

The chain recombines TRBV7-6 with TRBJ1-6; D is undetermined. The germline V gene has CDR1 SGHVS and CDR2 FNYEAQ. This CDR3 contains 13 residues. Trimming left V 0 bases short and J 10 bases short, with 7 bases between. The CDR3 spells CASSLAPGSPLHF. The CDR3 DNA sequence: TGTGCCAGCAGCTTAGCGCCCGGCTCACCCCTCCACTTT.

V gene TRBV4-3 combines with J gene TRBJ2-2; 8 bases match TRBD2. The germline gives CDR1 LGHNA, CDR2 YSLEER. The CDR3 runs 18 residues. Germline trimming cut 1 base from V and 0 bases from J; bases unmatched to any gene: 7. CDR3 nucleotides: TGCGCCAGCAGCCAAGGGCGGGCGGGGGGCTCGAACACCGGGGAGCTGTTTTTT. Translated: CASSQGRAGGSNTGELFF.

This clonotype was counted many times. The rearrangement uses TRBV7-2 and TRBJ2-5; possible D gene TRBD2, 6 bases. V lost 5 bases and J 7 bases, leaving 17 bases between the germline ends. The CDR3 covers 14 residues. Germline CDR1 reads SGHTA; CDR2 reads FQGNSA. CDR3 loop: CASSVRLGVGTQYF. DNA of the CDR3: TGTGCCAGCAGCGTCAGACTAGGGGTGGGGACCCAGTACTTC.

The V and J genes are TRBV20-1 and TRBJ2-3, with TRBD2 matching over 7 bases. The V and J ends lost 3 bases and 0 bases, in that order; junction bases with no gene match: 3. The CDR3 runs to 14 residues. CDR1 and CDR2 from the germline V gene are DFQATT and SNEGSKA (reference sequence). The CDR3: CSASKAGSTDTQYF. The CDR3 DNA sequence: TGCAGTGCTAGCAAAGCGGGAAGCACAGATACGCAGTATTTT.

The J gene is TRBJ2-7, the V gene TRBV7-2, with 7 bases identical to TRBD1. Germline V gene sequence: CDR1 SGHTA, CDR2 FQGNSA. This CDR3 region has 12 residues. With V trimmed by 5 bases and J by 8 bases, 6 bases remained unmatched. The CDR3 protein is CASSPGTAQQYF. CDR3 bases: TGTGCCAGCAGCCCCGGGACAGCTCAGCAGTACTTC.

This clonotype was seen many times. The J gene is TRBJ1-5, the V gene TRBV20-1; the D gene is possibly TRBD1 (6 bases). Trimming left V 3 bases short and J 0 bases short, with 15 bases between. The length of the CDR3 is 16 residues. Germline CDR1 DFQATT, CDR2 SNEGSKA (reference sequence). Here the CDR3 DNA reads TGCAGTGCTAGTGCCGGGGGCGCCTATAGCAATCAGCCCCAGCATTTT. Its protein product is CSASAGGAYSNQPQHF.

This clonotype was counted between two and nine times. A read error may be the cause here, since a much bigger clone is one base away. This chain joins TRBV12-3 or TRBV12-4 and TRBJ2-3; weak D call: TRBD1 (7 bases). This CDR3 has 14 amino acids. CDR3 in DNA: TGTGCCAGCAGTGCAGGGGGGTCCACAGATGCGCAGTATTTT. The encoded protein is CASSAGGSTDAQYF.

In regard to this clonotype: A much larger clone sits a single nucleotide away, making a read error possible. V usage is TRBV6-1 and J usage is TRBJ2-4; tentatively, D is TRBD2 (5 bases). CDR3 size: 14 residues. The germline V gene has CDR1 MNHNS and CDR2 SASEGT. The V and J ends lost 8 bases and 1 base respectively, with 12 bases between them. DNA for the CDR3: TGTGCCAGCGGGTTGCCGGGGGCCAAAAACATTCAGTACTTC. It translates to CASGLPGAKNIQYF.

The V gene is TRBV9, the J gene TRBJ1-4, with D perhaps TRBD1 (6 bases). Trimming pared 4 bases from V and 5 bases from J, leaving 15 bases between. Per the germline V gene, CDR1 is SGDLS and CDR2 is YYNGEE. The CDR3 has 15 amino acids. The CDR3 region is CASSQTTGLNEKLFF. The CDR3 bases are TGTGCCAGCAGCCAAACGACAGGCCTCAATGAAAAACTGTTTTTT.

The CDR3 nucleotides read TGCAGTGCCTCGGGACAGGAGGGAACCTATAATTCACCCCTCCACTTT. It specifies CSASGQEGTYNSPLHF. This chain uses TRBV20-1 with TRBJ1-6; 8 positions match TRBD1. This CDR3 spans 16 amino acids. Unmatched junction bases numbered 9, after V lost 6 bases and J lost 2 bases. The germline V gene has CDR1 DFQATT and CDR2 SNEGSKA (reference sequence).

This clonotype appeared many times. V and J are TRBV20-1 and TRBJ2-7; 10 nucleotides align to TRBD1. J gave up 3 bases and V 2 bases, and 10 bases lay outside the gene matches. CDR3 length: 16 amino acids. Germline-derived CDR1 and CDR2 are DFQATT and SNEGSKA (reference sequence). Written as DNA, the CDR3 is TGCAGTGCTAGATCTTCCCGGGACAGGGGCTACTACGAGCAGTACTTC. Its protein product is CSARSSRDRGYYEQYF.

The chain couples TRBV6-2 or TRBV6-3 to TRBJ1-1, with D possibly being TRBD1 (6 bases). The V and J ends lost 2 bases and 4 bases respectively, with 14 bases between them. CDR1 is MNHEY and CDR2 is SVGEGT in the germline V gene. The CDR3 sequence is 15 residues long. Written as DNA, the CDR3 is TGTGCCAGCAGTTACCGGGGCCAAGGGGGCACTGAAGCTTTCTTT. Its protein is CASSYRGQGGTEAFF.

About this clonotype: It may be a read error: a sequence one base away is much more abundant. The CDR3 sequence is CASRLGHNQPQHF. The DNA for the CDR3 is TGTGCCAGCAGGTTGGGGCACAATCAGCCCCAGCATTTT. The rearrangement joins TRBV12-3 or TRBV12-4 to TRBJ1-5, with a weak D call TRBD1 (5 bases). The CDR3 totals 13 residues. The ends were cut back, 6 bases at V and 3 bases at J, with 9 bases in the middle.

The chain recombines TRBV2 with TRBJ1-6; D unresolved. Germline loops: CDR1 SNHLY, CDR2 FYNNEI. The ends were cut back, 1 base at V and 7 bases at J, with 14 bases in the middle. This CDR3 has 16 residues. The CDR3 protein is CASSEERSGENSPLHF. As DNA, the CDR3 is TGTGCCAGCAGTGAAGAGAGGTCAGGAGAAAATTCACCCCTCCACTTT.

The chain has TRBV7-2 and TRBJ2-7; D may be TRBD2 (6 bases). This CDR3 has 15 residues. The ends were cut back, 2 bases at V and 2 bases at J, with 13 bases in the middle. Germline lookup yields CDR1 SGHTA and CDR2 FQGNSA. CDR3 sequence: CASSLRLASAYEQYF. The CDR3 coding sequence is TGTGCCAGCAGCTTACGGTTAGCTAGCGCCTACGAGCAGTACTTC.

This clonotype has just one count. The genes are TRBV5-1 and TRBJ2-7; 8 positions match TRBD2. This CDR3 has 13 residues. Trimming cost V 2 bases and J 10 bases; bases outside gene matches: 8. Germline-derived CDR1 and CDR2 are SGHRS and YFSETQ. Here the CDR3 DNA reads TGCGCCAGCAGCTTAACTAGCGGAGAGACTCAGTACTTC. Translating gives CASSLTSGETQYF.

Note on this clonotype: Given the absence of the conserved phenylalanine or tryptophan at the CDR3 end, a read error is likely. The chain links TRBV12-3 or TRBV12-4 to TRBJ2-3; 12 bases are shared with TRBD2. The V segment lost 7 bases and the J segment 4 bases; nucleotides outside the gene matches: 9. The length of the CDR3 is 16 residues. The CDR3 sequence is CASTGLAGTTADTQYS. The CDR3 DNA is TGTGCCAGCACTGGACTAGCGGGGACTACCGCAGATACGCAGTATTCT.

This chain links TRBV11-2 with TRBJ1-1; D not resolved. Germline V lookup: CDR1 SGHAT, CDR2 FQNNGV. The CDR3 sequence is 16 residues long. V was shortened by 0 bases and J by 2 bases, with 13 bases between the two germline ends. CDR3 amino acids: CASSLDRQTLNTEAFF. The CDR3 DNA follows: TGTGCCAGCAGCTTAGATCGGCAGACCCTTAACACTGAAGCTTTCTTT.

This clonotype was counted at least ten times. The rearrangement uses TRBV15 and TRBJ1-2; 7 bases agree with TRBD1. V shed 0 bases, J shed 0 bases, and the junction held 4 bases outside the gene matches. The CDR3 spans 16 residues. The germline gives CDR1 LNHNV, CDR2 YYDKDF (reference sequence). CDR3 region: CATSRESDRANYGYTF. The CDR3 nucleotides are TGTGCCACCAGCAGAGAGTCCGACAGGGCTAACTATGGCTACACCTTC.

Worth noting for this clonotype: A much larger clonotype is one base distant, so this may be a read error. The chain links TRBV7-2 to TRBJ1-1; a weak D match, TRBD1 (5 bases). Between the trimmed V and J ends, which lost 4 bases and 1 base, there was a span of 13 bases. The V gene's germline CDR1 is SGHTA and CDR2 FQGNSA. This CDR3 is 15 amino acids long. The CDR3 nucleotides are TGTGCCAGCAGCTCCCTCAATACAGGGAACACTGAAGCTTTCTTT. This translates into CASSSLNTGNTEAFF.

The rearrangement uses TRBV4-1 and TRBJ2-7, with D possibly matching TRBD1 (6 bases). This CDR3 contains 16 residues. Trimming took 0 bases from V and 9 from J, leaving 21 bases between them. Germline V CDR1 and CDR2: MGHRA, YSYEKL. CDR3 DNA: TGCGCCAGCAGCCAAGATATGAGGACAGTCGCCCCCGCGCAGTACTTC. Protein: CASSQDMRTVAPAQYF.

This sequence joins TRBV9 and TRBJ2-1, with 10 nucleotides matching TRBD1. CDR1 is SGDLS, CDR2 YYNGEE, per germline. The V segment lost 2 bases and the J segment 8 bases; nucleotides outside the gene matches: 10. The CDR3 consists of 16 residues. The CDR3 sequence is CASSVVRQGALDEQFF. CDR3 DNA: TGTGCCAGCAGCGTCGTCCGACAGGGGGCATTGGATGAGCAGTTCTTC. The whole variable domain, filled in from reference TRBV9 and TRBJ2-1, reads DSGVTQTPKHLITATGQRVTLRCSPRSGDLSVYWYQQSLDQGLQFLIQYYNGEERAKGNILERFSAQQFPDLHSELNLSSLELGDSALYFCASSVVRQGALDEQFFGPGTRLTVL.